This T cell receptor beta chain was retrieved from a study of identical twins. Germline V gene data show CDR1 as MNHEY and CDR2 as SMNVEV (reference sequence). Trimming shortened V by 0 bases and J by 7 bases, and 9 bases separated the two germline ends. The CDR3 has 13 amino acids. This clonotype has only a few counts. Its antigen is undetermined. A universal primer binding site was introduced by template switching. The final cDNA contained unique molecular identifiers. TCRdb reprocessed the 5' RACE reads with MiXCR, giving one entry per CDR3 protein. Among some 1,600,000 distinct CDR3 sequences listed, about 30% were seen once. Findings of the study overall: Out-of-frame TCR alpha sharing observed in monozygotic twins exceeded model estimates. Sharing of beta out-of-frame sequences by twins showed a weaker excess.

This rearrangement joins TRBV27 to TRBJ1-2; D gene ambiguous. Sequenced input: cord blood. The TCR sequence derives from a newborn girl in good health. CDR3: CASSLSPRGGYTF. The CDR3 nucleotides read TGTGCCAGCAGTTTATCGCCTCGGGGTGGCTACACCTTC.